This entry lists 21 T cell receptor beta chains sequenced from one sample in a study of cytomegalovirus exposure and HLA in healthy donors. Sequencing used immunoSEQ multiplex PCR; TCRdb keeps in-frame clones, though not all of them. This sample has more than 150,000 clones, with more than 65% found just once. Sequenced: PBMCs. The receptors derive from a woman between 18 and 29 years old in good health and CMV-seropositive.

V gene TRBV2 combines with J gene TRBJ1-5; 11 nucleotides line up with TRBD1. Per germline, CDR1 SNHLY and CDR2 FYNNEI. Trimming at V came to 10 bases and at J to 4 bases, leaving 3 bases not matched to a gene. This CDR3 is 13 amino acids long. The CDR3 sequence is CAIRDRGNQPQHF. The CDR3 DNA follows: TGTGCCATCCGGGACAGGGGGAATCAGCCCCAGCATTTT.

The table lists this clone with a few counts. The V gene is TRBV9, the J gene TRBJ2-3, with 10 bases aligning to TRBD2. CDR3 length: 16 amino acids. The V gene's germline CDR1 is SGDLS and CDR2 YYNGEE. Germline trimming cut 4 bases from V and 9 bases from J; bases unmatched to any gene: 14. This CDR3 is CASSLRPGGSGGTQYF. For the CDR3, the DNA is TGTGCCAGCAGCCTCAGACCAGGGGGTAGCGGGGGGACGCAGTATTTT. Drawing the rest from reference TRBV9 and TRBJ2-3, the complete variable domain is DSGVTQTPKHLITATGQRVTLRCSPRSGDLSVYWYQQSLDQGLQFLIQYYNGEERAKGNILERFSAQQFPDLHSELNLSSLELGDSALYFCASSLRPGGSGGTQYFGPGTRLTVL.

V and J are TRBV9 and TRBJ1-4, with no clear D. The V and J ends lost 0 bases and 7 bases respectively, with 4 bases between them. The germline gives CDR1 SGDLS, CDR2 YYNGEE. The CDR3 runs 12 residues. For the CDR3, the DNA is TGTGCCAGCAGCGTAGCCGGTGAAAAACTGTTTTTT. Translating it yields CASSVAGEKLFF.

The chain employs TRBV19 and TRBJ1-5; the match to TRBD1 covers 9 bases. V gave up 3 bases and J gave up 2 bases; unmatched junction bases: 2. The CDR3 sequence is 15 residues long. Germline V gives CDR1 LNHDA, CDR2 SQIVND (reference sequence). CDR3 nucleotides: TGTGCCAGTAGTATGGACAGGGGAGGCAATCAGCCCCAGCATTTT. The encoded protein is CASSMDRGGNQPQHF. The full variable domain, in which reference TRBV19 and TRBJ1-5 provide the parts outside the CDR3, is DGGITQSPKYLFRKEGQNVTLSCEQNLNHDAMYWYRQDPGQGLRLIYYSQIVNDFQKGDIAEGYSVSREKKESFPLTVTSAQKNPTAFYLCASSMDRGGNQPQHFGDGTRLSIL.

The CDR3 is CATSRRSLKADTEAFF. The CDR3 DNA reads as TGTGCCACCAGCAGGAGGTCCTTAAAGGCAGACACTGAAGCTTTCTTT. The rearrangement links TRBV15 to TRBJ1-1; D is ambiguous. V gave up 3 bases and J gave up 3 bases, with 17 bases separating them. This CDR3 is built from 16 residues. The germline gives CDR1 LNHNV, CDR2 YYDKDF (reference sequence). Full variable domain (missing parts from reference TRBV15 and TRBJ1-1): DAMVIQNPRYQVTQFGKPVTLSCSQTLNHNVMYWYQQKSSQAPKLLFHYYDKDFNNEADTPDNFQSRRPNTSFCFLDIRSPGLGDTAMYLCATSRRSLKADTEAFFGQGTRLTVV.

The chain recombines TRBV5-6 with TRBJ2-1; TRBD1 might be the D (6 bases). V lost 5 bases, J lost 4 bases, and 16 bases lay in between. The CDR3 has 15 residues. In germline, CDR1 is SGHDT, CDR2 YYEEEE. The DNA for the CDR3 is TGTGCCAGCAGTGGTAGTACAGGGTCGTACAATGAGCAGTTCTTC. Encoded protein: CASSGSTGSYNEQFF.

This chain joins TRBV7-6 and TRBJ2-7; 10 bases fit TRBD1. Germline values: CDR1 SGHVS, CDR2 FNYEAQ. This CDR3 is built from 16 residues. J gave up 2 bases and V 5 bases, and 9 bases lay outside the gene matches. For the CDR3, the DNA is TGTGCCAGCAGCCCTTTGTCCGGGACAGGGGCCTACGAGCAGTACTTC. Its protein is CASSPLSGTGAYEQYF.

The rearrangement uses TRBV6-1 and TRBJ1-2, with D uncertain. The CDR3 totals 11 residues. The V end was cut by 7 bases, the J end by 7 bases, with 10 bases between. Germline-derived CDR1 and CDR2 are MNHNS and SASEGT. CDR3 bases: TGTGCCAGCATGGGCGTTGCTGGCTACACCTTC. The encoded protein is CASMGVAGYTF.

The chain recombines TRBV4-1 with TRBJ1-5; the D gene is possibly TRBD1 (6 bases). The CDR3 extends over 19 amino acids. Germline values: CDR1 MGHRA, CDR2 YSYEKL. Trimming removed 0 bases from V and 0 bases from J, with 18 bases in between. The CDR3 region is CASSQDLDSDSYSNQPQHF. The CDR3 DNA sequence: TGCGCCAGCAGCCAAGACCTGGACAGCGACTCGTATAGCAATCAGCCCCAGCATTTT.

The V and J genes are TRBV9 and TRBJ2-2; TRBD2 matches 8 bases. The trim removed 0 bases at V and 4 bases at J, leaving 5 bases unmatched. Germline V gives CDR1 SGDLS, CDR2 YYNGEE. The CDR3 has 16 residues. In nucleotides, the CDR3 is TGTGCCAGCAGCGTAGCCACGGGGGGGCCCACCGGGGAGCTGTTTTTT. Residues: CASSVATGGPTGELFF.

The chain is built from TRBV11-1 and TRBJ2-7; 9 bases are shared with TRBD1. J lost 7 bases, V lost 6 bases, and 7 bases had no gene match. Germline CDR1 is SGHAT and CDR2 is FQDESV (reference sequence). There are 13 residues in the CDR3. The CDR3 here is CASSWTGVGEQYF. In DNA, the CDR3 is TGTGCCAGCAGTTGGACAGGGGTCGGGGAGCAGTACTTC. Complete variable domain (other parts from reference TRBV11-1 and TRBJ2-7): EAEVAQSPRYKITEKSQAVAFWCDPISGHATLYWYRQILGQGPELLVQFQDESVVDDSQLPKDRFSAERLKGVDSTLKIQPAELGDSAMYLCASSWTGVGEQYFGPGTRLTVT.

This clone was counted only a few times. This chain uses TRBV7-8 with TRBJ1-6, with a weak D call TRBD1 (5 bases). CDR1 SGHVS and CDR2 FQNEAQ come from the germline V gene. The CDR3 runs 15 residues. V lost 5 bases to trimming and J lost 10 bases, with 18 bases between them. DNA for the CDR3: TGTGCCAGCAGCACTCCCAGGGAAACCGCCTCACCCCTCCACTTT. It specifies CASSTPRETASPLHF.

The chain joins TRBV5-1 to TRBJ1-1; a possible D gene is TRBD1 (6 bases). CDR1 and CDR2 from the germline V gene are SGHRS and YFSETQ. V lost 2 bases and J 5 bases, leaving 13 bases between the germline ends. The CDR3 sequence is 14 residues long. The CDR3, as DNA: TGCGCCAGCAGCTTAAGGGGAGGGGGAACTGAAGCTTTCTTT. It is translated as CASSLRGGGTEAFF.

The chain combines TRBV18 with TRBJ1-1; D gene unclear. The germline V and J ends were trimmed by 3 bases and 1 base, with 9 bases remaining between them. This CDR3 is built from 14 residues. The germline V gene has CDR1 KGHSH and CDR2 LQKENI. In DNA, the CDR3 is TGTGCCAGCTCACCCCAAGCAGGGAACACTGAAGCTTTCTTT. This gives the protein CASSPQAGNTEAFF.

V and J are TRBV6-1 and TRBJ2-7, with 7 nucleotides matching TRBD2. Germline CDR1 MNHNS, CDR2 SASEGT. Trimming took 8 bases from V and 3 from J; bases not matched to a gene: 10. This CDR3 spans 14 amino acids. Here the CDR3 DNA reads TGTGCCAGCCTTTCCTCCGGGAGGCTCTACGAGCAGTACTTC. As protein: CASLSSGRLYEQYF.

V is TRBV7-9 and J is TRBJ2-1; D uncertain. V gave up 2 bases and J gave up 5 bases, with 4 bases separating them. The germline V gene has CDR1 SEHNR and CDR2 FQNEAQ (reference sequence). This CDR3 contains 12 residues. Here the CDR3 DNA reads TGTGCCAGCAGCTTACAAAACAATGAGCAGTTCTTC. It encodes CASSLQNNEQFF.

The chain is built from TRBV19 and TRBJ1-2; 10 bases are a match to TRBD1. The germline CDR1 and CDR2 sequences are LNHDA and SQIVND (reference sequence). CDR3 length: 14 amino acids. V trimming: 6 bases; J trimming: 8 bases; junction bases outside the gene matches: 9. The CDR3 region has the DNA TGTGCCAGTAGAAAACCGACAGGGGGCTACGGCTACACCTTC. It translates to CASRKPTGGYGYTF.

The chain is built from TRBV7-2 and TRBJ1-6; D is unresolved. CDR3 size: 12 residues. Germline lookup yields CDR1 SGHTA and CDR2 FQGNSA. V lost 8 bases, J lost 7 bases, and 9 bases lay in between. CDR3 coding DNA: TGTGCCAGCCGCCTGCGGAATTCACCCCTCCACTTT. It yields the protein CASRLRNSPLHF. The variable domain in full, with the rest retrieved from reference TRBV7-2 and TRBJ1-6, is GAGVSQSPSNKVTEKGKDVELRCDPISGHTALYWYRQSLGQGLEFLIYFQGNSAPDKSGLPSDRFSAERTGGSVSTLTIQRTQQEDSAVYLCASRLRNSPLHFGNGTRLTVT.

The CDR3 loop is CASSAGTTGGYTF. Here the CDR3 DNA reads TGTGCCAGCAGCGCCGGGACAACCGGGGGCTACACCTTC. The chain uses TRBV7-8 and TRBJ1-2, with D possibly matching TRBD1 (6 bases). The CDR3 is 13 residues long. Trimming took 5 bases from V and 8 from J, leaving 15 bases between them. CDR1 is SGHVS and CDR2 is FQNEAQ in the germline V gene. Looking up the rest from reference TRBV7-8 and TRBJ1-2 gives the full variable domain: GAGVSQSPRYKVAKRGQDVALRCDPISGHVSLFWYQQALGQGPEFLTYFQNEAQLDKSGLPSDRFFAERPEGSVSTLKIQRTQQEDSAVYLCASSAGTTGGYTFGSGTRLTVV.

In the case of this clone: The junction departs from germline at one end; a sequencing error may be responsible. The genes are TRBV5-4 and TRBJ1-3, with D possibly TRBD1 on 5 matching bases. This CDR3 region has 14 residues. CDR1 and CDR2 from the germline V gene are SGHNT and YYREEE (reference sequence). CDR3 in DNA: TGTGCCAGCAGCTTGATGGGGCTTGGACACACCATATATTTT. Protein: CASSLMGLGHTIYF.

The CDR3 protein is CASSQQGDSGNTIYF. The CDR3 coding sequence is TGTGCCAGCTCCCAACAAGGGGACTCTGGAAACACCATATATTTT. The V and J genes are TRBV18 and TRBJ1-3, with D tentatively TRBD1 (5 bases). Deletions cut 6 bases from V and 0 bases from J, with 12 bases between. The germline V gene encodes CDR1 KGHSH and CDR2 LQKENI. CDR3 length: 15 amino acids.